A selection of T cell receptor beta chains follows, all from one sample in a study of sequential checkpoint blockade in melanoma. The repertoire was sequenced with immunoSEQ multiplex PCR; TCRdb's copy has only in-frame clones and lacks some. Here the sample spans some 3,900 clones, roughly a quarter being singletons. Specimen: tumor tissue (inferred from file names), collected from a patient given nivolumab and ipilimumab in sequence. The receptors shown here come from a human donor with melanoma. CDR3s include the opening cysteine and the closing phenylalanine or tryptophan. A D gene is named only where the DNA matches it firmly. Size is stated for part of the rows, as once, few or many counts, or as a class when the clone is expanded.

d_call,v_call,j_call,clone_size,cdr3_aa,cdr3_nt
TRBD1,TRBV11-3,TRBJ1-2,many,CASSWDRGNYGYTF,TGTGCCAGCAGCTGGGACAGGGGAAACTATGGCTACACCTTC
NA,TRBV6-8,TRBJ1-1,few,CASSLLQQGSTEAFF,TGTGCCAGCAGTTTATTACAACAGGGTTCGACTGAAGCTTTCTTT
TRBD1,TRBV28,TRBJ1-3,NA,CASSSIQGVSGNTIYF,TGTGCCAGCAGTTCAATCCAGGGGGTTTCGGGAAACACCATATATTTT
NA,TRBV11-3,TRBJ2-2,many,CASSLWGRGNTGELFF,TGTGCCAGCAGCTTATGGGGCAGGGGGAACACCGGGGAGCTGTTTTTT
NA,TRBV6-8,TRBJ1-1,few,CASSSRGGPGTEAFF,TGTGCCAGCAGCTCCCGGGGGGGGCCTGGAACTGAAGCTTTCTTT
TRBD2,TRBV6-8,TRBJ2-7,NA,CASTQGLAGVYEQYF,TGTGCCAGCACCCAGGGACTAGCGGGAGTTTACGAGCAGTACTTC
NA,TRBV19,TRBJ1-2,NA,CASSIKHLNYGYTF,TGTGCCAGTAGTATAAAACATCTTAACTATGGCTACACCTTC
NA,TRBV14,TRBJ2-7,NA,CASSQDFRPIYEQYF,TGTGCCAGCAGCCAAGATTTCCGGCCGATCTACGAGCAGTACTTC
NA,TRBV11-3,TRBJ1-3,many,CASSLEGTRGSGNTIYF,TGTGCCAGCAGCTTAGAGGGCACTAGGGGCTCTGGAAACACCATATATTTT
TRBD1,TRBV6-8,TRBJ1-1,NA,CASSYPQGDTEAFF,TGTGCCAGCAGTTACCCTCAGGGGGACACTGAAGCTTTCTTT
NA,TRBV6-8,TRBJ2-7,many,CASSPPGTRNYEQYF,TGTGCCAGCAGTCCTCCCGGGACTCGCAACTACGAGCAGTACTTC
TRBD1,TRBV19,TRBJ2-5,NA,CASSRGSGETQYF,TGTGCCAGTAGCAGGGGGTCGGGAGAGACCCAGTACTTC
NA,TRBV5-1,TRBJ1-2,NA,CASSLSGGTGYGYTF,TGCGCCAGCAGCTTGTCGGGGGGAACAGGCTATGGCTACACCTTC
NA,TRBV9,TRBJ2-2,medium-sized,CASSTSLVTRDQNTGELFF,TGTGCCAGCAGTACCAGCCTTGTTACGCGAGACCAGAACACCGGGGAGCTGTTTTTT
NA,TRBV19,TRBJ2-1,NA,CASSQALSFNEQFF,TGTGCCAGTAGTCAGGCACTATCATTCAATGAGCAGTTCTTC
TRBD1,TRBV29-1,TRBJ2-6,few,CSVKTGVSGANVLTF,TGCAGCGTCAAGACAGGGGTCTCTGGGGCCAACGTCCTGACTTTC
NA,TRBV11-3,TRBJ2-3,NA,CASSLYDVARADTQYF,TGTGCCAGCAGCTTATATGACGTGGCCCGCGCAGATACGCAGTATTTT
TRBD1,TRBV15,TRBJ2-7,few,CATSRPGQGAYEQYF,TGTGCCACCAGCAGACCGGGACAGGGGGCTTACGAGCAGTACTTC
NA,TRBV6-8,TRBJ1-2,medium-sized,CASSYPSGTRYSYTF,TGTGCCAGCAGTTACCCATCCGGCACTAGGTATTCCTACACCTTC
TRBD1,TRBV19,TRBJ2-1,NA,CASSIIGQGAKPEQFF,TGTGCCAGTAGTATAATAGGGCAGGGGGCTAAACCGGAGCAGTTCTTC
NA,TRBV12-5,TRBJ1-1,few,CASNLRRSNTEAFF,TGTGCCAGCAATCTCAGACGATCCAACACTGAAGCTTTCTTT
TRBD2,TRBV6-8,TRBJ2-3,few,CASSSLSGRGSDTQYF,TGTGCCAGCAGTTCCCTCAGCGGGAGAGGCTCAGATACGCAGTATTTT
NA,TRBV7-2,TRBJ1-1,many,CASSSRELPEAFF,TGTGCCAGCAGTTCAAGAGAACTACCTGAAGCTTTCTTT
TRBD2,TRBV11-3,TRBJ2-3,NA,CASSFPASGGRDTQYF,TGTGCCAGCAGCTTCCCCGCTAGCGGGGGGAGGGATACGCAGTATTTT
NA,TRBV5-1,TRBJ2-7,NA,CASSPGDSVSYEQYF,TGCGCCAGCTCTCCCGGAGACAGCGTCTCCTACGAGCAGTACTTC
TRBD1,TRBV6-8,TRBJ1-3,NA,CASSRQGAGNTIYF,TGTGCCAGCAGTCGACAGGGGGCTGGAAACACCATATATTTT
TRBD1,TRBV19,TRBJ1-1,medium-sized,CASSIPRTGNTEAFF,TGTGCCAGTAGTATACCCAGGACAGGGAACACTGAAGCTTTCTTT
NA,TRBV10-2,TRBJ1-1,NA,CASSAGGVPTEAFF,TGCGCCAGCAGCGCCGGGGGGGTGCCCACTGAAGCTTTCTTT
NA,TRBV11-3,TRBJ2-1,many,CASSLGGGAFQVGEQFF,TGTGCCAGCAGCTTGGGAGGCGGGGCCTTCCAAGTGGGTGAGCAGTTCTTC
TRBD1,TRBV6-8,TRBJ1-1,few,CASSYRLRDRDSEAFF,TGTGCCAGCAGTTACAGGTTACGGGACAGGGATTCTGAAGCTTTCTTT
TRBD1,TRBV23-1,TRBJ1-2,many,CASSQDTQGGIYGYTF,TGCGCCAGCAGCCAAGATACCCAGGGGGGAATCTATGGCTACACCTTC
NA,TRBV6-8,TRBJ1-1,NA,CASSPIAGEAFF,TGTGCCAGCAGTCCGATCGCCGGGGAAGCTTTCTTT
TRBD2,TRBV6-7,TRBJ2-7,few,CASSVLAGGSYEQYF,TGTGCCAGCAGTGTACTAGCGGGAGGGAGTTACGAGCAGTACTTC
NA,TRBV11-3,TRBJ2-3,NA,CASSLEGQGTDTQYF,TGTGCCAGCAGCTTGGAGGGGCAGGGCACAGATACGCAGTATTTT
NA,TRBV18,TRBJ2-5,once,CASSPGAETQYF,TGTGCCAGCTCACCAGGGGCAGAGACCCAGTACTTC
NA,TRBV19,TRBJ2-2,NA,CASSTPNTGELFF,TGTGCCAGTAGTACGCCTAACACCGGGGAGCTGTTTTTT
NA,TRBV11-3,TRBJ2-5,few,CASSLAGQGGLRQETQYF,TGTGCCAGCAGCTTGGCCGGGCAGGGAGGACTTAGGCAAGAGACCCAGTACTTC
TRBD1,TRBV6-8,TRBJ2-1,few,CASSPAPDRGPYNEQFF,TGTGCCAGCAGTCCAGCCCCGGACAGGGGACCCTACAATGAGCAGTTCTTC
NA,TRBV11-3,TRBJ2-7,many,CASSLGTEGFLTYEQYF,TGTGCCAGCAGCTTAGGGACAGAGGGGTTCCTGACCTACGAGCAGTACTTC
TRBD1,TRBV6-8,TRBJ1-5,few,CASSKDRDQPQHF,TGTGCCAGCAGCAAGGACAGGGATCAGCCCCAGCATTTT
TRBD1,TRBV11-3,TRBJ1-4,few,CASSQDRSNEKLFF,TGTGCCAGCAGCCAGGACAGGTCTAATGAAAAACTGTTTTTT
TRBD2,TRBV11-3,TRBJ2-1,NA,CASSLPGGSSYNEQFF,TGTGCTAGCAGCTTACCGGGGGGTAGCTCCTACAATGAGCAGTTCTTC
NA,TRBV6-8,TRBJ1-3,medium-sized,CATLDWGRSIYF,TGTGCCACCCTGGATTGGGGCCGATCGATATATTTT
NA,TRBV29-1,TRBJ2-7,NA,CSVVLGGVTYEQYF,TGCAGCGTGGTTCTTGGTGGGGTCACCTACGAGCAGTACTTC
TRBD1,TRBV18,TRBJ2-7,NA,CASSPSGTGSTEQYF,TGTGCCAGCTCACCCTCCGGGACAGGGAGCACCGAGCAGTACTTC
NA,TRBV15,TRBJ1-4,NA,CATSTRESTRKLFF,TGTGCCACCAGCACCCGGGAGTCGACGAGAAAACTGTTTTTT
TRBD1,TRBV6-8,TRBJ1-1,medium-sized,CAISGDRGGHTEAFF,TGTGCCATCAGTGGGGACAGGGGAGGGCACACTGAAGCTTTCTTT
NA,TRBV9,TRBJ2-7,NA,CASSSGLQPYEQYF,TGTGCCAGCAGCTCGGGACTGCAACCCTACGAGCAGTACTTC
NA,TRBV6-8,TRBJ2-7,NA,CASSYSQGAPGEQYF,TGTGCCAGCAGTTACTCACAGGGCGCGCCAGGCGAGCAGTACTTC
NA,TRBV29-1,TRBJ1-5,NA,CSVGVGNQPQHF,TGCAGCGTTGGTGTAGGCAATCAGCCCCAGCATTTT
NA,TRBV15,TRBJ2-1,NA,CATSRDGGWDEQFF,TGTGCCACCAGCAGAGATGGGGGGTGGGATGAGCAGTTCTTC
NA,TRBV11-3,TRBJ1-1,many,CASSLGSSRVMNTEAFF,TGTGCCAGCAGCTTAGGGTCTTCAAGGGTCATGAACACTGAAGCTTTCTTT
NA,TRBV15,TRBJ2-2,NA,CATGGPVGTGELFF,TGTGCCACCGGGGGCCCCGTAGGGACCGGGGAGCTGTTTTTT
TRBD2,TRBV11-3,TRBJ2-1,few,CASSGRTSGPGEQFF,TGTGCCAGCAGCGGACGGACTAGCGGGCCAGGTGAGCAGTTCTTC